A single sample gave rise to the 4 T cell receptor beta chains below, sequenced in a study of T-cell reconstitution after alpha-beta-depleted transplantation in children. This sample's TCRbeta library carried unique molecular identifier barcodes. TCRdb reprocessed the PCR reads with MiXCR, giving one entry per CDR3 protein. Here the sample spans 250,000 to 400,000 distinct CDR3 sequences, around 25% being singletons. The input for sequencing was PBMCs, mostly from graft donor cells, taken 180 days after TCRalphabeta/CD19-depleted stem cell transplant. All receptors derive from a male patient younger than 18 who had a stem cell transplant for acute lymphoblastic leukemia, so the T cells may come from the graft donor.

The chain recombines TRBV6-2 or TRBV6-3 with TRBJ2-3, with 12 bases that match TRBD2. CDR3 length equals 17 residues. Per the germline V gene, CDR1 is MNHEY and CDR2 is SVGEGT. Unmatched junction bases numbered 9, after V lost 2 bases and J lost 6 bases. CDR3 region: CASSYPLTSGRTDTQYF. Written as DNA, the CDR3 is TGTGCCAGCAGTTACCCCTTGACTAGCGGGAGAACGGATACGCAGTATTTT.

V and J are TRBV29-1 and TRBJ1-1; no reliable D call. Germline V gives CDR1 SQVTM, CDR2 ANQGSEA. The V end was cut by 3 bases, the J end by 3 bases, with 8 bases between. This CDR3 spans 12 amino acids. DNA of the CDR3: TGCAGCGTTGAGGGCCTGGACACTGAAGCTTTCTTT. Translation: CSVEGLDTEAFF.

This clonotype occurred a few times. The V gene is TRBV5-1, the J gene TRBJ1-2; D unclear. Germline V gene sequence: CDR1 SGHRS, CDR2 YFSETQ. CDR3 length: 14 amino acids. V was shortened by 0 bases and J by 8 bases, with 14 bases between the two germline ends. The CDR3 loop reads CASSLEVGPVGYTF. The CDR3 DNA is TGCGCCAGCAGCTTGGAGGTGGGCCCCGTCGGCTACACCTTC.

The chain has TRBV5-1 and TRBJ2-7; 7 nucleotides align to TRBD1. This CDR3 has 15 residues. V gave up 4 bases and J gave up 6 bases; unmatched junction bases: 13. Looked up from germline, CDR1 is SGHRS and CDR2 is YFSETQ. As DNA, the CDR3 is TGCGCCAGCAGCCTTCTGATGGCAGGGGGAAGCGAGCAGTACTTC. Protein: CASSLLMAGGSEQYF.